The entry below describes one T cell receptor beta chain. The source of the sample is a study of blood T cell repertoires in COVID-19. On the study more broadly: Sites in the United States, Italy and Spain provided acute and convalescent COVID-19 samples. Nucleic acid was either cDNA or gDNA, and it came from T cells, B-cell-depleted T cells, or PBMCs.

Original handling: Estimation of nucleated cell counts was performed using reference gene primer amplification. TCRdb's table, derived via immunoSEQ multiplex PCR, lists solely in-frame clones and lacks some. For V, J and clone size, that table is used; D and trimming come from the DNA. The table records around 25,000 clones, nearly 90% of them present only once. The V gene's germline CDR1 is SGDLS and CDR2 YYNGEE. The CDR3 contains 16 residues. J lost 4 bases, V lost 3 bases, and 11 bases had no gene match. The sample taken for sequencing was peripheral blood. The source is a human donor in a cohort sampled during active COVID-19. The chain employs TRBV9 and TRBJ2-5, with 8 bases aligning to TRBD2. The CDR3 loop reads CASSAHTGRGVETQYF. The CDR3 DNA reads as TGTGCCAGCAGCGCTCACACGGGGCGGGGGGTAGAGACCCAGTACTTC.